This passage covers 30 T cell receptor beta chains from one sample sequenced in a study of technical replicates of blood from several donors. Some clones are missing from TCRdb's copy, which holds only in-frame ones; the method was immunoSEQ multiplex PCR. The data contain under 15,000 clones, 60% to 80% of them singletons. Sequencing was carried out using PBMCs. These TCRs come from a human donor in good health.

This chain joins TRBV2 and TRBJ1-5; D not certain. The germline V and J ends were trimmed by 4 bases and 0 bases, with 13 bases remaining between them. In germline, CDR1 is SNHLY, CDR2 FYNNEI. The length of the CDR3 is 16 residues. The CDR3 loop reads CASSGRGSYSNQPQHF. The CDR3 DNA is TGTGCCAGCAGTGGACGGGGATCTTATAGCAATCAGCCCCAGCATTTT. Filled out from reference TRBV2 and TRBJ1-5, the complete variable domain reads EPEVTQTPSHQVTQMGQEVILRCVPISNHLYFYWYRQILGQKVEFLVSFYNNEISEKSEIFDDQFSVERPDGSNFTLKIRSTKLEDSAMYFCASSGRGSYSNQPQHFGDGTRLSIL.

CDR3 nucleotides: TGTGCCAGCAGGGAAAGGACAGGGGGCGGGTACGAGCAGTACTTC. Its protein product is CASRERTGGGYEQYF. The rearrangement links TRBV2 to TRBJ2-7; TRBD1 matches 11 bases. The CDR3 contains 15 residues. The junction had 8 bases not matched to a gene; V was cut back by 6 bases and J by 4 bases. CDR1 is SNHLY and CDR2 is FYNNEI in the germline V gene.

Written as DNA, the CDR3 is TGTGCCTGGAATCCGGGACAGGGGTATGGCTACACCTTC. Translating gives CAWNPGQGYGYTF. The genes are TRBV30 and TRBJ1-2, with 10 nucleotides matching TRBD1. V lost 4 bases to trimming and J lost 5 bases; unmatched junction nucleotides: 4. Germline CDR1 and CDR2: GTSNPN and SVGIG (reference sequence). The CDR3 is 13 residues long.

The chain employs TRBV4-2 and TRBJ2-1, with 9 bases fitting TRBD2. The V segment lost 0 bases and the J segment 9 bases; nucleotides outside the gene matches: 9. The CDR3 covers 16 residues. Germline CDR1 LGHNA, CDR2 YNFKEQ. CDR3 sequence: CASSQDNSGSGGEQFF. CDR3 nucleotide sequence: TGTGCCAGCAGCCAAGATAATAGCGGGAGTGGGGGTGAGCAGTTCTTC.

This clone came up once. The J gene is TRBJ2-7, the V gene TRBV28; 10 nucleotides align to TRBD2. The CDR3 is 14 amino acids. Per the germline V gene, CDR1 is MDHEN and CDR2 is SYDVKM. The V segment lost 3 bases and the J segment 6 bases; nucleotides outside the gene matches: 5. The CDR3 spells CASSLALAGVEQYF. In DNA form, the CDR3 reads TGTGCCAGCAGTTTGGCTCTAGCGGGAGTCGAGCAGTACTTC.

The J gene is TRBJ2-7, the V gene TRBV6-6; 13 bases fit TRBD2. The CDR3 extends over 15 amino acids. Germline lookup yields CDR1 MNHNY and CDR2 SVGAGI (reference sequence). J lost 4 bases, V lost 6 bases, and 6 bases had no gene match. The CDR3 DNA reads as TGTGCCAGCAGCGAACCGGGACTAGCGGGATACGAGCAGTACTTC. It specifies CASSEPGLAGYEQYF.

This rearrangement joins TRBV5-4 to TRBJ1-3; D remains unclear. With 4 bases removed from V and 2 bases from J, the gap between germline ends came to 13 bases. This CDR3 is built from 15 residues. The germline V gene has CDR1 SGHNT and CDR2 YYREEE (reference sequence). For the CDR3, the DNA is TGTGCCAGCAGCCCTGCCGGGGTTGCTGGAAACACCATATATTTT. Translating it yields CASSPAGVAGNTIYF. Supplemented by reference TRBV5-4 and TRBJ1-3, the full variable domain reads ETGVTQSPTHLIKTRGQQVTLRCSSQSGHNTVSWYQQALGQGPQFIFQYYREEENGRGNFPPRFSGLQFPNYSSELNVNALELDDSALYLCASSPAGVAGNTIYFGEGSWLTVV.

In this sample, this clone turned up a few times. The chain couples TRBV2 to TRBJ1-4; 7 bases line up with TRBD1. J was trimmed by 4 bases and V by 3 bases; bases with no gene match: 2. CDR1 and CDR2 (germline): SNHLY, FYNNEI. There are 14 residues in the CDR3. The CDR3 region has the DNA TGTGCCAGCAGTGAGGGGACAGTTAATGAAAAACTGTTTTTT. The encoded protein is CASSEGTVNEKLFF.

V usage is TRBV29-1 and J usage is TRBJ1-2, with D maybe TRBD1 (5 bases). V shed 7 bases and J shed 4 bases, with 13 bases lying between them. Germline V gene lookup returns CDR1 SQVTM and CDR2 ANQGSEA. The CDR3 runs 12 residues. The DNA for the CDR3 is TGCAGCGCTTTCAGGGTGCCCTATGGCTACACCTTC. It codes for CSAFRVPYGYTF. Using reference TRBV29-1 and TRBJ1-2 for the parts outside the CDR3, the full variable domain is SAVISQKPSRDICQRGTSLTIQCQVDSQVTMMFWYRQQPGQSLTLIATANQGSEATYESGFVIDKFPISRPNLTFSTLTVSNMSPEDSSIYLCSAFRVPYGYTFGSGTRLTVV.

The rearrangement uses TRBV28 and TRBJ1-3, with D unresolved. Germline V gene sequence: CDR1 MDHEN, CDR2 SYDVKM. The CDR3 contains 16 residues. Trimming cost V 4 bases and J 3 bases, with 16 bases left between them. Here the CDR3 reads CASSSPGSGGGNTIYF. CDR3 DNA: TGTGCCAGCAGTTCGCCGGGGAGTGGTGGTGGAAACACCATATATTTT.

This chain connects TRBV19 to TRBJ1-4; D perhaps matches TRBD1 (6 bases). The CDR3 is 17 amino acids. CDR1 LNHDA and CDR2 SQIVND come from the germline V gene (reference sequence). Trimming took 8 bases from V and 0 from J, leaving 19 bases between them. The CDR3 here is CASRRTAGPSTNEKLFF. CDR3 sequence (DNA): TGTGCCAGTCGTCGGACAGCAGGACCCTCAACTAATGAAAAACTGTTTTTT.

The chain links TRBV5-1 to TRBJ2-7; the match to TRBD2 covers 9 bases. Losses at the gene ends were 0 bases for V and 1 base for J; bases not matched to a gene: 8. Germline V lookup: CDR1 SGHRS, CDR2 YFSETQ. The CDR3 spans 17 residues. The DNA for the CDR3 is TGCGCCAGCAGCTTGGAGGGTAGCGGGAGTCTATCCTACGAGCAGTACTTC. It specifies CASSLEGSGSLSYEQYF.

This sequence joins TRBV27 and TRBJ2-7; 8 positions match TRBD2. V lost 4 bases and J lost 6; bases outside the gene matches: 5. The length of the CDR3 is 13 residues. Germline CDR1 MNHEY, CDR2 SMNVEV (reference sequence). Written as DNA, the CDR3 is TGTGCCAGCAGTTGGGGACTAGTAGGCGAGCAGTACTTC. Protein: CASSWGLVGEQYF.

V usage is TRBV2 and J usage is TRBJ2-7; TRBD2 agrees at 15 bases. J gave up 0 bases and V 2 bases, and 11 bases lay outside the gene matches. This CDR3 spans 20 amino acids. Per germline, CDR1 SNHLY and CDR2 FYNNEI. Here the CDR3 DNA reads TGTGCCAGCAGTGAACCGGAAGGACTAGCGGGAGGGCCTATCTCCTACGAGCAGTACTTC. It translates to CASSEPEGLAGGPISYEQYF.

This chain joins TRBV30 and TRBJ2-3; 11 bases line up with TRBD1. V dropped 3 bases and J dropped 3; count of bases not matched to a gene: 11. There are 17 residues in the CDR3. Germline V CDR1 and CDR2: GTSNPN, SVGIG (reference sequence). The CDR3 nucleotides read TGTGCCTGGAGCCTTAATCCCGGGACAGGGGGGACAGATACGCAGTATTTT. It encodes CAWSLNPGTGGTDTQYF. Drawing the rest from reference TRBV30 and TRBJ2-3, the complete variable domain is SQTIHQWPATLVQPVGSPLSLECTVEGTSNPNLYWYRQAAGRGLQLLFYSVGIGQISSEVPQNLSASRPQDRQFILSSKKLLLSDSGFYLCAWSLNPGTGGTDTQYFGPGTRLTVL.

The rearrangement joins TRBV7-9 to TRBJ1-1; D uncertain. The CDR3 has 13 amino acids. Germline V gene sequence: CDR1 SEHNR, CDR2 FQNEAQ (reference sequence). Trimming took off 4 bases at V and 1 base at J, with 7 bases between the two ends. In nucleotides, the CDR3 is TGTGCCAGCAGCTCACAGAAGAACACTGAAGCTTTCTTT. It specifies CASSSQKNTEAFF.

The chain has TRBV2 and TRBJ2-1, with 7 bases identical to TRBD2. The V gene end was trimmed by 5 bases and the J gene end by 5 bases; junction bases not matched to a gene: 3. Germline V gene data show CDR1 as SNHLY and CDR2 as FYNNEI. The CDR3 spans 13 residues. CDR3 nucleotides: TGTGCCAGCAGTAGGGACTACCACAATGAGCAGTTCTTC. Encoded protein: CASSRDYHNEQFF.

V gene TRBV2 combines with J gene TRBJ1-4, with D perhaps TRBD1 (6 bases). The germline V gene encodes CDR1 SNHLY and CDR2 FYNNEI. The CDR3 has 16 amino acids. The V end lost 0 bases, the J end lost 7 bases, and 15 bases lay between the germline ends. DNA for the CDR3: TGTGCCAGCAGTGAAGCGTTAGGGGGTTCGGGTGAAAAACTGTTTTTT. Translated, it gives CASSEALGGSGEKLFF.

The V call is TRBV6-5, the J call TRBJ1-3; a weak D match, TRBD1 (5 bases). V gave up 2 bases and J gave up 8 bases, with 13 bases separating them. The CDR3 totals 14 residues. CDR1 is MNHEY and CDR2 is SVGAGI in the germline V gene. The CDR3: CASSYRDSGYTIYF. The CDR3 region has the DNA TGTGCCAGCAGTTACCGGGACTCCGGGTACACCATATATTTT.

This clone was picked up a small number of times. V is TRBV4-2 and J is TRBJ2-2; 9 bases are shared with TRBD2. Trimming took 1 base from V and 0 from J; bases not matched to a gene: 0. The CDR3 consists of 16 residues. Per the germline V gene, CDR1 is LGHNA and CDR2 is YNFKEQ. The DNA for the CDR3 is TGTGCCAGCAGCCAAGCTAGCGGGACGAACACCGGGGAGCTGTTTTTT. Translating gives CASSQASGTNTGELFF.

This sequence joins TRBV28 and TRBJ1-1; no clear D. The CDR3 contains 15 residues. Germline CDR1 reads MDHEN; CDR2 reads SYDVKM. The ends were cut back, 2 bases at V and 7 bases at J, with 17 bases in the middle. The CDR3 here is CASSLGLAGNFEAFF. CDR3 in DNA: TGTGCCAGCAGTTTAGGTCTGGCGGGGAACTTTGAAGCTTTCTTT.

V and J are TRBV27 and TRBJ1-4, with TRBD1 as a possible D gene (5 bases). The germline gives CDR1 MNHEY, CDR2 SMNVEV (reference sequence). The V and J ends lost 3 bases and 2 bases respectively, with 10 bases between them. This CDR3 spans 15 amino acids. CDR3 DNA: TGTGCCAGCAGTTTTCGGGGGGTCACTAATGAAAAACTGTTTTTT. Amino acids: CASSFRGVTNEKLFF.

The rearrangement uses TRBV25-1 and TRBJ2-1, with a weak D call TRBD1 (6 bases). The V end was cut by 4 bases, the J end by 0 bases, with 19 bases between. CDR3 length equals 18 residues. CDR1 MGHDK and CDR2 SYGVNS come from the germline V gene. The CDR3 here is CASSGSPGTPGSYNEQFF. CDR3 bases: TGTGCCAGCAGTGGCTCCCCGGGGACACCAGGCTCCTACAATGAGCAGTTCTTC.

V is TRBV14 and J is TRBJ2-5; 9 positions agree with TRBD2. The V gene's germline CDR1 is SGHDN and CDR2 FVKESK. This CDR3 region has 15 residues. Germline trimming cut 3 bases from V and 4 bases from J; bases unmatched to any gene: 6. CDR3 in DNA: TGTGCCAGCAGCCATCCGATAGCGGGAGCAGAGACCCAGTACTTC. Its protein is CASSHPIAGAETQYF.

V is TRBV10-3 and J is TRBJ2-7, with TRBD2 identical over 14 bases. With 4 bases clipped from V and 3 bases from J, the junction kept 5 bases outside the gene matches. Per the germline V gene, CDR1 is ENHRY and CDR2 is SYGVKD. The CDR3 sequence is 16 residues long. CDR3 amino acids: CAISGLAGGPSYEQYF. The CDR3 DNA reads TGTGCCATCAGTGGACTAGCGGGAGGGCCTAGCTACGAGCAGTACTTC.

This chain connects TRBV7-8 to TRBJ2-1, with TRBD2 matching over 10 bases. V lost 2 bases and J lost 8; bases outside the gene matches: 15. There are 18 residues in the CDR3. Germline V lookup: CDR1 SGHVS, CDR2 FQNEAQ. The CDR3 here is CASSLTSPLAGVVDEQFF. The CDR3 DNA reads TGTGCCAGCAGCTTAACCTCGCCTCTAGCGGGAGTGGTCGATGAGCAGTTCTTC.

The rearrangement links TRBV5-6 to TRBJ2-5; TRBD1 aligns across 8 bases. The CDR3 has 15 amino acids. The V segment lost 8 bases and the J segment 2 bases; nucleotides outside the gene matches: 11. In germline, CDR1 is SGHDT, CDR2 YYEEEE. CDR3 sequence: CASTSRGLGQETQYF. The CDR3 nucleotides are TGTGCCAGTACCTCCAGGGGGCTGGGGCAAGAGACCCAGTACTTC.

This chain links TRBV4-1 with TRBJ2-2; tentative D call: TRBD1 (6 bases). V lost 1 base to trimming and J lost 5 bases, with 11 bases between them. This CDR3 contains 15 residues. The germline CDR1 and CDR2 sequences are MGHRA and YSYEKL. The CDR3 DNA reads as TGCGCCAGCAGCCAAGGATTAAGGGGGACCGGGGAGCTGTTTTTT. This sequence encodes CASSQGLRGTGELFF.

V gene TRBV5-1 combines with J gene TRBJ2-7, with 7 bases that match TRBD1. Germline assignment: CDR1 SGHRS and CDR2 YFSETQ. There are 13 residues in the CDR3. The V and J ends lost 2 bases and 7 bases, in that order; junction bases with no gene match: 6. CDR3 nucleotides: TGCGCCAGCAGCTTTGACAGGGATTGGGAGCAGTACTTC. Encoded protein: CASSFDRDWEQYF.

V gene TRBV9 combines with J gene TRBJ2-5; TRBD1 aligns across 7 bases. Unmatched junction bases numbered 11, after V lost 0 bases and J lost 3 bases. CDR3 length: 17 amino acids. CDR1 and CDR2 from the germline V gene are SGDLS and YYNGEE. The CDR3 DNA reads TGTGCCAGCAGCGTAGCTTCGGACAGGTCTTGGGAAGAGACCCAGTACTTC. Encoded protein: CASSVASDRSWEETQYF.